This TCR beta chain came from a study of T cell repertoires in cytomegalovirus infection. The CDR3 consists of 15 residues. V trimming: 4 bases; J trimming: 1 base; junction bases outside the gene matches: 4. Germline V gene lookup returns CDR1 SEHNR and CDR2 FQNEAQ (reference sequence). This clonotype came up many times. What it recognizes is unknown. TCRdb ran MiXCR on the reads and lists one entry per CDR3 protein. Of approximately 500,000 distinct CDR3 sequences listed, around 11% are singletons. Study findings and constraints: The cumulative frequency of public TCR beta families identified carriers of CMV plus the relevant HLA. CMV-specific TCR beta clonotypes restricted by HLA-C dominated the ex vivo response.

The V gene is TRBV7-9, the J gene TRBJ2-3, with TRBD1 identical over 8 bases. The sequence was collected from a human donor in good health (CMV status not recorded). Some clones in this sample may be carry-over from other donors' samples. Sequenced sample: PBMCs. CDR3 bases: TGTGCCAGCAGCTCCCAGGGGGCCGGCACAGATACGCAGTATTTT. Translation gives CASSSQGAGTDTQYF.